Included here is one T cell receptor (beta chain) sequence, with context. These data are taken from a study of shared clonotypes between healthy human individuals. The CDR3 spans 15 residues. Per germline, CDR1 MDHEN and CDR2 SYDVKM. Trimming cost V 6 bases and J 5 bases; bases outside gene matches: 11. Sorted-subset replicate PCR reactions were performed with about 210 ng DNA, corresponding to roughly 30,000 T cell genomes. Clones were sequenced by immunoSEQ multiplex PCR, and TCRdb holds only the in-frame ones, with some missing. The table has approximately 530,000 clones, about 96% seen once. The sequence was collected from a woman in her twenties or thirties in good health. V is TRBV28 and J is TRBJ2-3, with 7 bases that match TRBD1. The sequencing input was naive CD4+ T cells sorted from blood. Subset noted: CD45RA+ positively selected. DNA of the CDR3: TGTGCCAGCAGCTCCGGACAGGACTTGGGAGATACGCAGTATTTT. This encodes CASSSGQDLGDTQYF.